This passage covers 28 T cell receptor beta chains from one sample sequenced in a study of neoadjuvant anti-PD-1 for oral cavity cancer. Profiling relied on immunoSEQ multiplex PCR, and the TCRdb table lists in-frame clones only, not all of them. The repertoire holds over 5,500 clones, roughly 70% seen once, with approximately 3% in the top ten. Specimen: PBMCs, collected before nivolumab (anti-PD-1) treatment. These TCRs come from a person aged 35 to 85 with oral cavity squamous cell carcinoma.

J is TRBJ2-5 and V is TRBV7-7; D is tentatively TRBD1 or TRBD2 (6 bases each). Germline V gives CDR1 SSHAT, CDR2 FNYEAQ (reference sequence). V lost 5 bases, J lost 5 bases, and 15 bases lay in between. The CDR3 contains 14 residues. The CDR3 DNA reads TGTGCCAGCAGCAACACGTTAGGGGGGGAGACCCAGTACTTC. Translation: CASSNTLGGETQYF.

The chain joins TRBV7-8 to TRBJ2-2; perhaps D is TRBD1 or TRBD2 (6 bases each). Germline V lookup: CDR1 SGHVS, CDR2 FQNEAQ. The V and J ends lost 5 bases and 5 bases respectively, with 18 bases between them. This CDR3 region has 16 residues. The CDR3: CASSRKQGGETGELFF. DNA of the CDR3: TGTGCCAGCAGCCGAAAACAGGGAGGTGAGACCGGGGAGCTGTTTTTT.

V usage is TRBV30 and J usage is TRBJ1-6, with D possibly matching TRBD1 (5 bases). The CDR3 spans 14 residues. Germline values: CDR1 GTSNPN, CDR2 SVGIG (reference sequence). V lost 4 bases and J 9 bases, leaving 16 bases between the germline ends. The DNA for the CDR3 is TGTGCCTGGATTCCACGCCTGGGGGTTTCACCCCTCCACTTT. Translation: CAWIPRLGVSPLHF.

The chain is built from TRBV10-3 and TRBJ1-2; 7 bases agree with TRBD1. Per the germline V gene, CDR1 is ENHRY and CDR2 is SYGVKD. V shed 10 bases, J shed 8 bases, and the junction held 16 bases outside the gene matches. This CDR3 is built from 14 residues. CDR3 in DNA: TGTGCCACAAGAAGGGAAGGGGGCGCCGGGGGCTACACCTTC. It codes for CATRREGGAGGYTF.

The chain links TRBV4-3 to TRBJ2-2, with 12 bases that match TRBD1. CDR1 is LGHNA, CDR2 YSLEER, per germline. J gave up 3 bases and V 6 bases, and 8 bases lay outside the gene matches. The CDR3 is 17 amino acids. The CDR3 sequence is CASSGTGGLLDTGELFF. In nucleotides, the CDR3 is TGCGCCAGCAGTGGGACAGGGGGCTTATTAGACACCGGGGAGCTGTTTTTT.

This clone was detected only a few times. The chain is built from TRBV7-8 and TRBJ2-7; possible D gene TRBD2, 6 bases. Germline-derived CDR1 and CDR2 are SGHVS and FQNEAQ. The CDR3 consists of 14 residues. V gave up 0 bases and J gave up 5 bases, with 11 bases separating them. The CDR3 is CASSLASWGDEQYF. The DNA of the CDR3 is TGTGCCAGCAGCTTAGCTTCGTGGGGGGACGAGCAGTACTTC.

This chain connects TRBV6-5 to TRBJ1-4; D remains unclear. Germline V CDR1 and CDR2: MNHEY, SVGAGI. The CDR3 is 15 residues long. The ends were cut back, 0 bases at V and 8 bases at J, with 13 bases in the middle. CDR3 region: CASSYSVEGQEKLFF. The CDR3 nucleotides are TGTGCCAGCAGTTACTCGGTGGAGGGTCAGGAAAAACTGTTTTTT.

The chain links TRBV29-1 to TRBJ2-3; 8 bases agree with TRBD1. Germline V gene sequence: CDR1 SQVTM, CDR2 ANQGSEA. Trimming at V came to 6 bases and at J to 2 bases, leaving 7 bases not matched to a gene. The CDR3 runs 14 residues. The CDR3 sequence: CSVKGQGNTDTQYF. The CDR3 DNA follows: TGCAGCGTAAAAGGACAGGGTAACACAGATACGCAGTATTTT.

The chain combines TRBV9 with TRBJ2-5; 8 positions match TRBD1. J was trimmed by 4 bases and V by 4 bases; bases with no gene match: 9. The CDR3 is 15 residues long. Germline CDR1 SGDLS, CDR2 YYNGEE. The CDR3 loop reads CASSLRTGNGETQYF. The CDR3 DNA reads as TGTGCCAGCAGCCTCCGGACAGGGAACGGAGAGACCCAGTACTTC.

The chain recombines TRBV6-5 with TRBJ1-2, with 7 bases aligning to TRBD1. Trimming at V came to 6 bases and at J to 5 bases, leaving 9 bases not matched to a gene. The CDR3 contains 14 residues. The germline CDR1 and CDR2 sequences are MNHEY and SVGAGI. CDR3 DNA sequence: TGTGCCAGCAGCAGACAGGGAATTGGTTATGGCTACACCTTC. Amino acid sequence: CASSRQGIGYGYTF.

In this sample, this clone turned up once. V is TRBV6-6 and J is TRBJ1-6; D unresolved. V gave up 7 bases and J gave up 8 bases, with 18 bases separating them. Germline CDR1 and CDR2: MNHNY and SVGAGI (reference sequence). CDR3 size: 15 residues. CDR3: CASTDGLPRDSPLHF. CDR3 nucleotides: TGTGCCAGCACCGACGGCCTCCCAAGGGATTCACCCCTCCACTTT.

This clone turned up a few times. The rearrangement links TRBV19 to TRBJ1-1, with D possibly being TRBD1 (6 bases). V lost 5 bases, J lost 10 bases, and 26 bases lay in between. Germline lookup yields CDR1 LNHDA and CDR2 SQIVND (reference sequence). The CDR3 has 16 residues. The CDR3 reads CASSPQPGQFGGRAFF. As DNA, the CDR3 is TGTGCCAGTAGTCCCCAACCCGGACAGTTCGGCGGGCGAGCTTTCTTT.

This clone occurred a few times. The gene calls are TRBV7-9 and TRBJ2-5, with 8 bases matching TRBD1. Germline V gene lookup returns CDR1 SEHNR and CDR2 FQNEAQ (reference sequence). V trimming: 4 bases; J trimming: 3 bases; junction bases outside the gene matches: 10. There are 16 residues in the CDR3. CDR3 DNA: TGTGCCAGCAGCTCCCGGACAGGGAGATCAGAAGAGACCCAGTACTTC. As protein: CASSSRTGRSEETQYF.

The chain couples TRBV7-9 to TRBJ2-7, with TRBD1 identical over 7 bases. V dropped 5 bases and J dropped 6; count of bases not matched to a gene: 4. The germline CDR1 and CDR2 sequences are SEHNR and FQNEAQ (reference sequence). The CDR3 loop spans 12 amino acids. This CDR3 is CASSPTGVEQYF. The CDR3 nucleotides are TGTGCCAGCAGCCCCACAGGGGTCGAGCAGTACTTC.

The V and J genes are TRBV7-2 and TRBJ1-4; D possibly corresponds to TRBD1 (5 bases). Germline V lookup: CDR1 SGHTA, CDR2 FQGNSA. This CDR3 contains 15 residues. V lost 2 bases and J 8 bases, leaving 15 bases between the germline ends. CDR3 protein: CASSLSGTHAEKLFF. The CDR3 DNA follows: TGTGCCAGCAGCTTATCCGGGACCCATGCGGAAAAACTGTTTTTT.

This chain uses TRBV7-2 with TRBJ2-1; possibly TRBD2 for D (5 bases). CDR3 length equals 13 residues. Germline CDR1 reads SGHTA; CDR2 reads FQGNSA. V lost 5 bases to trimming and J lost 4 bases, with 9 bases between them. The CDR3 protein is CASSPGIYNEQFF. As DNA, the CDR3 is TGTGCCAGCAGCCCCGGGATTTACAATGAGCAGTTCTTC.

The V gene is TRBV9, the J gene TRBJ1-3; D uncertain. CDR1 is SGDLS and CDR2 is YYNGEE in the germline V gene. The CDR3 runs 16 residues. Trimming left V 3 bases short and J 3 bases short, with 16 bases between. This CDR3 is CASSGGNVGVGNTIYF. CDR3 DNA sequence: TGTGCCAGCAGCGGCGGAAACGTTGGGGTTGGAAACACCATATATTTT. Combining the CDR3 with reference TRBV9 and TRBJ1-3 gives the whole variable domain DSGVTQTPKHLITATGQRVTLRCSPRSGDLSVYWYQQSLDQGLQFLIQYYNGEERAKGNILERFSAQQFPDLHSELNLSSLELGDSALYFCASSGGNVGVGNTIYFGEGSWLTVV.

The V and J genes are TRBV28 and TRBJ1-2; D unclear. Germline V gene lookup returns CDR1 MDHEN and CDR2 SYDVKM. The CDR3 is 12 residues long. V was cut by 6 bases and J by 4 bases, with 9 bases left in between. This chain's CDR3 is CASRPASYGYTF. Here the CDR3 DNA reads TGTGCCAGCAGGCCCGCTAGCTATGGCTACACCTTC.

The chain is built from TRBV18 and TRBJ1-1, with D unclear. From germline, CDR1 is KGHSH and CDR2 LQKENI. The ends were cut back, 3 bases at V and 1 base at J, with 18 bases in the middle. The CDR3 consists of 17 residues. The CDR3 sequence is CASSPPNQEGRNTEAFF. In DNA form, the CDR3 reads TGTGCCAGCTCACCTCCAAACCAAGAAGGGAGGAACACTGAAGCTTTCTTT.

V gene TRBV4-3 combines with J gene TRBJ1-2, with TRBD1 as a possible D gene (5 bases). V dropped 1 base and J dropped 7 bases, with 19 bases sitting between them. The CDR3 runs to 16 residues. The germline gives CDR1 LGHNA, CDR2 YSLEER. The CDR3 reads CASSQAYNPGSGGYTF. In DNA, the CDR3 is TGCGCCAGCAGCCAAGCGTACAACCCAGGGTCAGGTGGCTACACCTTC.

This rearrangement joins TRBV7-9 to TRBJ1-1, with TRBD1 identical over 9 bases. Germline V lookup: CDR1 SEHNR, CDR2 FQNEAQ (reference sequence). The V gene end was trimmed by 5 bases and the J gene end by 10 bases; junction bases not matched to a gene: 8. There are 13 residues in the CDR3. The CDR3 sequence: CASSALQGAPAFF. The CDR3 bases are TGTGCCAGCAGCGCATTACAGGGGGCGCCAGCTTTCTTT.

The chain joins TRBV6-6 to TRBJ1-5, with D uncertain. Germline V gene lookup returns CDR1 MNHNY and CDR2 SVGAGI (reference sequence). This CDR3 contains 13 residues. V gave up 7 bases and J gave up 0 bases, with 7 bases separating them. The CDR3: CASTQNSNQPQHF. CDR3 nucleotide sequence: TGTGCCAGCACACAGAATAGCAATCAGCCCCAGCATTTT.

This clone was observed a few times. The gene calls are TRBV2 and TRBJ2-1; TRBD1 matches 9 bases. V lost 6 bases to trimming and J lost 3 bases; unmatched junction nucleotides: 6. The CDR3 runs to 15 residues. Per the germline V gene, CDR1 is SNHLY and CDR2 is FYNNEI. The CDR3 loop is CASRDPGQGYNEQFF. The CDR3 coding sequence is TGTGCCAGCAGGGACCCGGGACAGGGCTACAATGAGCAGTTCTTC. The complete variable domain, with remaining parts taken from reference TRBV2 and TRBJ2-1, reads EPEVTQTPSHQVTQMGQEVILRCVPISNHLYFYWYRQILGQKVEFLVSFYNNEISEKSEIFDDQFSVERPDGSNFTLKIRSTKLEDSAMYFCASRDPGQGYNEQFFGPGTRLTVL.

In DNA form, the CDR3 reads TGTGCCAGCAGCTTGGCCGGGACAGGGCGTGAGCAGTACTTC. Translated: CASSLAGTGREQYF. The chain recombines TRBV5-6 with TRBJ2-7, with TRBD1 matching over 9 bases. The CDR3 is made up of 14 amino acids. V dropped 0 bases and J dropped 7; count of bases not matched to a gene: 5. Germline lookup yields CDR1 SGHDT and CDR2 YYEEEE. Looking up the rest from reference TRBV5-6 and TRBJ2-7 gives the full variable domain: DAGVTQSPTHLIKTRGQQVTLRCSPKSGHDTVSWYQQALGQGPQFIFQYYEEEERQRGNFPDRFSGHQFPNYSSELNVNALLLGDSALYLCASSLAGTGREQYFGPGTRLTVT.

V gene TRBV6-6 combines with J gene TRBJ2-7, with 13 bases lining up with TRBD2. V shed 6 bases, J shed 3 bases, and the junction held 5 bases outside the gene matches. The CDR3 sequence is 15 residues long. The germline V gene has CDR1 MNHNY and CDR2 SVGAGI (reference sequence). The CDR3 here is CASRRGTSGDYEQYF. CDR3 DNA sequence: TGTGCCAGCAGGCGGGGGACTAGCGGGGACTACGAGCAGTACTTC.

CDR3 residues: CASSERGGTEAFF. For the CDR3, the DNA is TGCGCCAGCAGTGAACGTGGGGGCACTGAAGCTTTCTTT. The chain is built from TRBV10-2 and TRBJ1-1, with D possibly TRBD1 on 5 matching bases. V was trimmed by 3 bases and J by 4 bases, leaving 9 bases between them. The CDR3 is made up of 13 amino acids. The germline V gene has CDR1 WSHSY and CDR2 SAAADI.

V and J are TRBV6-1 and TRBJ2-5; no definite D call. The CDR3 spans 13 residues. The germline CDR1 and CDR2 sequences are MNHNS and SASEGT. Trimming cost V 8 bases and J 0 bases, with 10 bases left between them. CDR3 in amino acids: CASGRTDQETQYF. CDR3 bases: TGTGCCAGCGGGCGGACGGACCAAGAGACCCAGTACTTC.

A few counts support this clone. This sequence joins TRBV19 and TRBJ1-1; a weak D match, TRBD1 (5 bases). Germline CDR1 LNHDA, CDR2 SQIVND (reference sequence). This CDR3 is 13 amino acids long. V was clipped by 5 bases and J by 0 bases, with 7 bases between them. CDR3 in amino acids: CASSQTVNTEAFF. For the CDR3, the DNA is TGTGCCAGTAGTCAGACAGTGAACACTGAAGCTTTCTTT.